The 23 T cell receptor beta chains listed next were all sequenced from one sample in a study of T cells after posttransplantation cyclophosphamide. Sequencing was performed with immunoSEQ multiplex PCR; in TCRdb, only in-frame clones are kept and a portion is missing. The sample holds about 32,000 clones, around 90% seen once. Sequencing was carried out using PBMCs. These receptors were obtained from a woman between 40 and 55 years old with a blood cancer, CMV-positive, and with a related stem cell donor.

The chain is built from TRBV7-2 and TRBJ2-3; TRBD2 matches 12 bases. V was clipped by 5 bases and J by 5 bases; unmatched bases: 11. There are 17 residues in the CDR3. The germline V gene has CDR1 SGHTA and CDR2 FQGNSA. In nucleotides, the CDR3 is TGTGCCAGCAGCCCACGACTAGCGGGGGATGGGAAAGATACGCAGTATTTT. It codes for CASSPRLAGDGKDTQYF.

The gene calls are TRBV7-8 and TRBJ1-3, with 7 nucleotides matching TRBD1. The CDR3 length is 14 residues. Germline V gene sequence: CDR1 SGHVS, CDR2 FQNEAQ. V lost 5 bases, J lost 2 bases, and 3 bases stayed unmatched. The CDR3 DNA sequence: TGTGCCAGCAGCCCCGACAGGGCTGGAAACACCATATATTTT. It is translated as CASSPDRAGNTIYF.

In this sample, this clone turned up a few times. CDR3 sequence (DNA): TGTGCCAGCAGCCCCCAGTGGGGGGGCAATGAGCAGTTCTTC. Translation: CASSPQWGGNEQFF. The chain uses TRBV7-2 and TRBJ2-1; TRBD2 aligns across 7 bases. V trimming: 5 bases; J trimming: 6 bases; junction bases outside the gene matches: 7. In germline, CDR1 is SGHTA, CDR2 FQGNSA. This CDR3 has 14 amino acids.

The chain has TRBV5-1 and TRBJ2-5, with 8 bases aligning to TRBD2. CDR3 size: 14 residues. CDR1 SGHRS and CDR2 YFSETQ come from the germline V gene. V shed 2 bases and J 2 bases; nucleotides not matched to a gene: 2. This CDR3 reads CASSLAGVQETQYF. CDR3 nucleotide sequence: TGCGCCAGCAGCTTAGCGGGAGTACAAGAGACCCAGTACTTC.

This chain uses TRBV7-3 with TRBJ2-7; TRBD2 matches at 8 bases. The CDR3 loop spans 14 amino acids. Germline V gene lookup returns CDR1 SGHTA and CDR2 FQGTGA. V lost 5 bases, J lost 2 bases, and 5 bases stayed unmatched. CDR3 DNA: TGTGCCAGCAGCATCACTAGCGGACCCTACGAGCAGTACTTC. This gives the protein CASSITSGPYEQYF.

As DNA, the CDR3 is TGTGCCAGCAGTTACTGGGGAGGTAATGAAAAACTGTTTTTT. Translation gives CASSYWGGNEKLFF. The genes are TRBV6-6 and TRBJ1-4; D remains ambiguous. The CDR3 covers 14 residues. Germline CDR1 and CDR2: MNHNY and SVGAGI (reference sequence). The V gene lost 1 base and the J gene lost 4 bases, with 7 bases spanning the gap.

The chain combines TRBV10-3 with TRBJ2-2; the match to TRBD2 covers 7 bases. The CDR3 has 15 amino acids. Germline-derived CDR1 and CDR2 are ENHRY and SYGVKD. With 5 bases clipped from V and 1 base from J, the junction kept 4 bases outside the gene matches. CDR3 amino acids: CAISLSGENTGELFF. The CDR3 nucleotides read TGTGCCATCAGTTTAAGCGGGGAGAACACCGGGGAGCTGTTTTTT.

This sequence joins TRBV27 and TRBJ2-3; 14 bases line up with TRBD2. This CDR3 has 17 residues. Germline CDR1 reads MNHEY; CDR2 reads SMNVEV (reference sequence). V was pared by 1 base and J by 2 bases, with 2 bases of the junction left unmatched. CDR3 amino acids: CASSLLGLAGDTDTQYF. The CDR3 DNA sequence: TGTGCCAGCAGTTTATTGGGACTAGCGGGGGACACAGATACGCAGTATTTT.

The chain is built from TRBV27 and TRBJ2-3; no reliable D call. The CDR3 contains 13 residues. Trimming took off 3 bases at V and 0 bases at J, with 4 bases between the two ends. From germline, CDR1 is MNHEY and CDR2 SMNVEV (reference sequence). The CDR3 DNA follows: TGTGCCAGCAGTTTCGGTAGCACAGATACGCAGTATTTT. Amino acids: CASSFGSTDTQYF.

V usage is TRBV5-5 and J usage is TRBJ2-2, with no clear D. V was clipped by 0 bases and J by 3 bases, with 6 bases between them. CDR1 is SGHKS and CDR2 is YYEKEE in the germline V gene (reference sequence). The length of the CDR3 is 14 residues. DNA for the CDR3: TGTGCCAGCAGCTTGGGTCTATACACCGGGGAGCTGTTTTTT. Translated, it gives CASSLGLYTGELFF.

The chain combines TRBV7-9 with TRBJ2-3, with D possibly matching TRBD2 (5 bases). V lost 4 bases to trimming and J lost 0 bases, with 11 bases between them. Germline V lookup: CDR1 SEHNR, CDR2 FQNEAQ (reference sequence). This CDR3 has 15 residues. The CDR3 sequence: CASSSPGSSTDTQYF. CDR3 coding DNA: TGTGCCAGCAGCTCCCCGGGGTCAAGCACAGATACGCAGTATTTT.

The CDR3 coding sequence is TGTGCCAGCAGTGGGCTGAGCTCTGGGGCCAACGTCCTGACTTTC. This gives the protein CASSGLSSGANVLTF. This chain uses TRBV9 with TRBJ2-6; D not resolved. The V end lost 5 bases, the J end lost 0 bases, and 9 bases lay between the germline ends. The CDR3 covers 15 residues. Germline V lookup: CDR1 SGDLS, CDR2 YYNGEE.

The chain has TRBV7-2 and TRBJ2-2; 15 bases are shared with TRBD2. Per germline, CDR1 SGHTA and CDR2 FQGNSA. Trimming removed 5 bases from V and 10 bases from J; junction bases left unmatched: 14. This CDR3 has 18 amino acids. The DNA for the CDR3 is TGTGCCAGCAGCCACGGGACTAGCGGGGGGAACAAGAGGTTGGAGCTGTTTTTT. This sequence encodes CASSHGTSGGNKRLELFF. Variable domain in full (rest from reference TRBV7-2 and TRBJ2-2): GAGVSQSPSNKVTEKGKDVELRCDPISGHTALYWYRQSLGQGLEFLIYFQGNSAPDKSGLPSDRFSAERTGGSVSTLTIQRTQQEDSAVYLCASSHGTSGGNKRLELFFGEGSRLTVL.

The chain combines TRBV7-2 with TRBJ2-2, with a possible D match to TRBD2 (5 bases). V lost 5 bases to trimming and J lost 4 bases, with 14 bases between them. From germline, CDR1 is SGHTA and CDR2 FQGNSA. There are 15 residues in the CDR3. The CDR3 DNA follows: TGTGCCAGCAGCCTCACTAGAGGGCCCACCGGGGAGCTGTTTTTT. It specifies CASSLTRGPTGELFF.

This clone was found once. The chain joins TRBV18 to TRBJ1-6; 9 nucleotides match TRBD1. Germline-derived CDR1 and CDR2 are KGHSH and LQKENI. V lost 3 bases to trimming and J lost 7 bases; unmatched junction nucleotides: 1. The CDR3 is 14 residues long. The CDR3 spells CASSPGQGNSPLHF. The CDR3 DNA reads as TGTGCCAGCTCACCCGGACAGGGGAATTCACCCCTCCACTTT.

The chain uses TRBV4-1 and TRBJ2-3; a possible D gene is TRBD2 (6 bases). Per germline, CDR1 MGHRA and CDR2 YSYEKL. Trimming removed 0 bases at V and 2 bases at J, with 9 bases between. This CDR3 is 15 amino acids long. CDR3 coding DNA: TGCGCCAGCAGCCAAGAGGGGCGGGACACAGATACGCAGTATTTT. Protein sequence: CASSQEGRDTDTQYF.

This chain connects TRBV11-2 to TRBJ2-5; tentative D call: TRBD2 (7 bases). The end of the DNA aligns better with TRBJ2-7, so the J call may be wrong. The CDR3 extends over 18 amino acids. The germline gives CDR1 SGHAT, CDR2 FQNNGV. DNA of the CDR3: TGTGCCAGCAGCTTAGGGGCCATCGGGGGGCGGTATACCTACGAGCAGTACTTC. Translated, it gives CASSLGAIGGRYTYEQYF.

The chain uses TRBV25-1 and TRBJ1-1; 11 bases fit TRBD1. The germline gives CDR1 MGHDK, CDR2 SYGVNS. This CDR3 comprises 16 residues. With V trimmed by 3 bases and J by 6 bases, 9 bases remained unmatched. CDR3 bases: TGTGCCAGCAGTGAGGTTATGGGGACAGGGGGTTCTGAAGCTTTCTTT. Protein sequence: CASSEVMGTGGSEAFF.

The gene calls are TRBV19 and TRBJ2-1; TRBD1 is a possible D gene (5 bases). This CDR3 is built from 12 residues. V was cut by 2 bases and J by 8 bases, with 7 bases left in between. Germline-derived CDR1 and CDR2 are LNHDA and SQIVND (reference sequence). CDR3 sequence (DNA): TGTGCCAGTAGTATATGGGGCTATGAGCAGTTCTTC. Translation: CASSIWGYEQFF.

DNA of the CDR3: TGTGCCAGCTCACCAGAGGGGGATAGGAGCTACACCTTC. Amino acid sequence: CASSPEGDRSYTF. V usage is TRBV18 and J usage is TRBJ1-2; D may be TRBD1 (6 bases). The V end was cut by 2 bases, the J end by 9 bases, with 13 bases between. Germline V gene sequence: CDR1 KGHSH, CDR2 LQKENI. This CDR3 has 13 amino acids.

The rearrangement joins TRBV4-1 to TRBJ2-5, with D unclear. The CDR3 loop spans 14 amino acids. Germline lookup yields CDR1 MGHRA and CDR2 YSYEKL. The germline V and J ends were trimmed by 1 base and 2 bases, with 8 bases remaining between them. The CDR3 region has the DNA TGCGCCAGCAGCCAAGTGGTACAGCAAGAGACCCAGTACTTC. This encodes CASSQVVQQETQYF.

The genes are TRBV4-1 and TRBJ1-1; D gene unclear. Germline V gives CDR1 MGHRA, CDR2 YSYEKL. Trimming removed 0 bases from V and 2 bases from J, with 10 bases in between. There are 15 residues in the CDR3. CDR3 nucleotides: TGCGCCAGCAGCCAAGACCCAGGACTAAACACTGAAGCTTTCTTT. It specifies CASSQDPGLNTEAFF.

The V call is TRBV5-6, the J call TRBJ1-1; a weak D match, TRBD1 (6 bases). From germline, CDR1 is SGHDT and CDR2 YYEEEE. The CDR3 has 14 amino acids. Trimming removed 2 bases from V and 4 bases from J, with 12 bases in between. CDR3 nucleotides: TGTGCCAGCAGCTTTGTCAGGGGTGGCACTGAAGCTTTCTTT. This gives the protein CASSFVRGGTEAFF.